The 7 T cell receptor beta chains below all came from one sample that was sequenced in a study of blood T cell repertoires in COVID-19. The method was immunoSEQ multiplex PCR; TCRdb's version includes in-frame clones alone and lacks a portion of them. The data show fewer than 500,000 clones, roughly 90% seen once. Sequenced material: peripheral blood. These receptors all come from a woman in her 30s with active or convalescent COVID-19.

The chain has TRBV9 and TRBJ2-3; D gene unclear. V lost 4 bases and J 0 bases, leaving 9 bases between the germline ends. CDR3 length: 14 residues. Germline V gene sequence: CDR1 SGDLS, CDR2 YYNGEE. DNA for the CDR3: TGTGCCAGCAGCCCCGGTATTAGCACAGATACGCAGTATTTT. Its translation: CASSPGISTDTQYF.

Here the CDR3 reads CASSEHSGGFTDTQYF. CDR3 DNA: TGTGCCAGCAGTGAACATAGCGGGGGTTTCACAGATACGCAGTATTTT. The chain links TRBV6-4 to TRBJ2-3; 9 bases align to TRBD2. V was pared by 3 bases and J by 2 bases, with 6 bases of the junction left unmatched. The CDR3 is 16 amino acids. Per germline, CDR1 MRHNA and CDR2 SNTAGT.

J is TRBJ1-1 and V is TRBV6-5; 7 bases match TRBD1. CDR3 size: 13 residues. The trim removed 6 bases at V and 5 bases at J, leaving 6 bases unmatched. Germline V gives CDR1 MNHEY, CDR2 SVGAGI. Here the CDR3 reads CASRPGQLTEAFF. CDR3 DNA sequence: TGTGCCAGCAGGCCGGGACAGTTGACTGAAGCTTTCTTT.

This clone was observed once. This chain uses TRBV19 with TRBJ1-1; 7 nucleotides align to TRBD1. The V segment lost 5 bases and the J segment 7 bases; nucleotides outside the gene matches: 7. CDR3 length: 13 residues. Germline V gene data show CDR1 as LNHDA and CDR2 as SQIVND (reference sequence). The CDR3, as DNA: TGTGCCAGTAGTTTGTCCGGGACAGTTGAAGCTTTCTTT. As protein: CASSLSGTVEAFF.

The chain combines TRBV27 with TRBJ1-6; D gene uncertain. In germline, CDR1 is MNHEY, CDR2 SMNVEV (reference sequence). This CDR3 has 16 residues. V dropped 2 bases and J dropped 7 bases, with 15 bases sitting between them. CDR3 protein: CASSLGPGSRNSPLHF. The CDR3, as DNA: TGTGCCAGCAGTTTAGGTCCGGGGAGTAGAAATTCACCCCTCCACTTT.

V is TRBV10-1 and J is TRBJ1-2; D remains ambiguous. The germline V gene has CDR1 WNHNN and CDR2 SYGVQD (reference sequence). The CDR3 has 15 amino acids. V was cut by 3 bases and J by 8 bases, with 19 bases left in between. The CDR3 spells CASSDPGEGPKGYTF. The DNA for the CDR3 is TGCGCCAGCAGTGATCCCGGGGAAGGACCGAAAGGCTACACCTTC.

This chain links TRBV4-1 with TRBJ1-4, with 9 bases matching TRBD1. Germline CDR1 MGHRA, CDR2 YSYEKL. The CDR3 consists of 17 residues. Unmatched junction bases numbered 10, after V lost 0 bases and J lost 8 bases. CDR3 sequence: CASSQEYGTGIGEKLFF. The CDR3 region has the DNA TGCGCCAGCAGCCAAGAGTATGGGACAGGGATTGGCGAAAAACTGTTTTTT.